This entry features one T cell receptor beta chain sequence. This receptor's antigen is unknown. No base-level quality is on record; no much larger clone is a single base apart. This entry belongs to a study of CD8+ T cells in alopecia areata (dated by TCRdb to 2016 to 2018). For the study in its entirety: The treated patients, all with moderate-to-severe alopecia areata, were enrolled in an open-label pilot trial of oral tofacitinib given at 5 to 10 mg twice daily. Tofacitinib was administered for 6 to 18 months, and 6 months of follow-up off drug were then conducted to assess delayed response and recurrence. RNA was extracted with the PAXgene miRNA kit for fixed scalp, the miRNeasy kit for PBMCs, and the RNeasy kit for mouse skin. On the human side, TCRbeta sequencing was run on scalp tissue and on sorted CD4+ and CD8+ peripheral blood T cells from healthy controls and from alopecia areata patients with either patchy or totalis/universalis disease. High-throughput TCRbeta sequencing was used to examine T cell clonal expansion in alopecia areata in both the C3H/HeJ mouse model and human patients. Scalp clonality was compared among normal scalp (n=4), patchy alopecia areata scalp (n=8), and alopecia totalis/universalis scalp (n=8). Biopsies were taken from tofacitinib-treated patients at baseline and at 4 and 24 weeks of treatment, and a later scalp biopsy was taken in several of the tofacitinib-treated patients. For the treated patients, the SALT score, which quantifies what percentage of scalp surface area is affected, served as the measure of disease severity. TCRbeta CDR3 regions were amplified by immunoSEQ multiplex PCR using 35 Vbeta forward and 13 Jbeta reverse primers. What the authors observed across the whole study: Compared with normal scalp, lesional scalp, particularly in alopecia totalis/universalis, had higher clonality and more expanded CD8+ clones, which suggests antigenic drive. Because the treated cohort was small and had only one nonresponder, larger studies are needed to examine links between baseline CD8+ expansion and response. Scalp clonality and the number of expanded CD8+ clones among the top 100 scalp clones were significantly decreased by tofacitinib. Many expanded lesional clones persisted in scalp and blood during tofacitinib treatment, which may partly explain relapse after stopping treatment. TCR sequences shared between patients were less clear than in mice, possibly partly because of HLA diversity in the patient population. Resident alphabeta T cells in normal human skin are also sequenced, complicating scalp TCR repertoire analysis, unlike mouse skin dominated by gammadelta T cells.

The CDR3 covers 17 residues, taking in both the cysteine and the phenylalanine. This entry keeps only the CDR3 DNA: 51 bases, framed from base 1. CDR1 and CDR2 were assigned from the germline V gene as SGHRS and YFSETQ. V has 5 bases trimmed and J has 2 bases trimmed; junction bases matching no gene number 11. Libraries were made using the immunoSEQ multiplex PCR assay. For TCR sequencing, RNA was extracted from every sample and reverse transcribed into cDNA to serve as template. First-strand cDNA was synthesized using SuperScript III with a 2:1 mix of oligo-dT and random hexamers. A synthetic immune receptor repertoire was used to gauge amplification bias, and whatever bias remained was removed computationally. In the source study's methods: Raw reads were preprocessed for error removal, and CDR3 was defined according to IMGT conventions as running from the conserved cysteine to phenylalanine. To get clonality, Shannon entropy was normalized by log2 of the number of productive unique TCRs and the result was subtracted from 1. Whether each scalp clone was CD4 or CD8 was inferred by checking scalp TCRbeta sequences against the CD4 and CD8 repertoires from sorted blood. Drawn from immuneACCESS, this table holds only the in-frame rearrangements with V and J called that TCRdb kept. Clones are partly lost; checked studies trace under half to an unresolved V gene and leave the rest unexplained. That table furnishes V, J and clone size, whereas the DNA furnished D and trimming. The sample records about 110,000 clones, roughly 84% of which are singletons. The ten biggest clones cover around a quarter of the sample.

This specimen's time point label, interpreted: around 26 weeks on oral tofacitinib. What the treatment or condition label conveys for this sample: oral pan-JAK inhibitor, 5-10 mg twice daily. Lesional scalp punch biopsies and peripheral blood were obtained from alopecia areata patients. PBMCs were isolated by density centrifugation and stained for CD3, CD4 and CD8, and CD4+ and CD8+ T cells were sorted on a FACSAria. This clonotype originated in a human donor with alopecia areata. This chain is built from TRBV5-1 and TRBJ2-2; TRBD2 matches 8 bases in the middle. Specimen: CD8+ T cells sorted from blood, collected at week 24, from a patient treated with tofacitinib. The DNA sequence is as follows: TGCGCCAGCAGTCGCCCTCTGGCGGGGGGTAACACCGGGGAGCTGTTTTTT. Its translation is CASSRPLAGGNTGELFF. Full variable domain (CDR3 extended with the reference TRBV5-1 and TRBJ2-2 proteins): KAGVTQTPRYLIKTRGQQVTLSCSPISGHRSVSWYQQTPGQGLQFLFEYFSETQRNKGNFPGRFSGRQFSNSRSEMNVSTLELGDSALYLCASSRPLAGGNTGELFFGEGSRLTVL.